Following are 2 T cell receptor beta chains from one sample sequenced in a study of immune cell composition in non-small cell lung cancer. The method was immunoSEQ multiplex PCR; TCRdb's version includes in-frame clones alone and lacks a portion of them. The table shows about 3,200 clones, with more than 60% occurring only once. Sequencing was done on a sample of lung tumor tissue. These TCRs come from a human donor with non-small cell lung cancer.

The chain is built from TRBV4-1 and TRBJ1-1; 8 nucleotides line up with TRBD1. Germline V CDR1 and CDR2: MGHRA, YSYEKL. This CDR3 has 19 amino acids. Trimming at V came to 0 bases and at J to 4 bases, leaving 16 bases not matched to a gene. DNA of the CDR3: TGCGCCAGCAGCCAAGAAACCCCAGGGGGCGATTTATTCAGCACTGAAGCTTTCTTT. It translates to CASSQETPGGDLFSTEAFF.

The rearrangement joins TRBV19 to TRBJ1-5; unclear D gene. Germline CDR1 and CDR2: LNHDA and SQIVND (reference sequence). The length of the CDR3 is 15 residues. Trimming took off 3 bases at V and 7 bases at J, with 16 bases between the two ends. CDR3 loop: CASSIAGSRIQPQHF. The CDR3, as DNA: TGTGCCAGTAGTATTGCTGGGAGTAGAATCCAGCCCCAGCATTTT.